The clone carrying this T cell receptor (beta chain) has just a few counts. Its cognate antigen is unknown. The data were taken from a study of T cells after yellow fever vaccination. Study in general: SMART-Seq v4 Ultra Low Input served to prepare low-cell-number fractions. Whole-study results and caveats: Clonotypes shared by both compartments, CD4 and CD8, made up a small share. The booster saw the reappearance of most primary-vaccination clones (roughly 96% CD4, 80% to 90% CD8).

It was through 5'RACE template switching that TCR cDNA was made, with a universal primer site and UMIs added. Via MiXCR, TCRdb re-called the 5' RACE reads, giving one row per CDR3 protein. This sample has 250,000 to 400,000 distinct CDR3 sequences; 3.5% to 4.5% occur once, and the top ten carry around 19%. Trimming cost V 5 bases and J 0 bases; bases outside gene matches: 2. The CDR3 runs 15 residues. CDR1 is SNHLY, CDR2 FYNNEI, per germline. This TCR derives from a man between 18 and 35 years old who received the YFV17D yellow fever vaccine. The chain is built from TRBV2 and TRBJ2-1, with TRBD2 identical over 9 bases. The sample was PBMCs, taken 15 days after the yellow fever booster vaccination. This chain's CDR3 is CASSRAGGSYNEQFF. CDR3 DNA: TGTGCCAGCAGTCGAGCGGGGGGCTCCTACAATGAGCAGTTCTTC.